The rows below give T cell receptor beta chains drawn from one sample of a study of sequential checkpoint blockade in melanoma. Clones were sequenced by immunoSEQ multiplex PCR, and TCRdb holds only the in-frame ones, with some missing. The table records under 9,500 clones, roughly three fifths of them present only once. The sequences come from CD8+ T cells sorted from blood (inferred from file names), collected from a patient given nivolumab and ipilimumab in sequence. Every receptor here comes from a human donor with melanoma. Each CDR3 is given with its conserved first and last residue. A D gene is named only where the DNA matches it firmly. Not all rows give a size; the values are once, few, many and, for expanded clones, a class.

J gene | clone size | V gene | D gene | CDR3 DNA | CDR3 protein
TRBJ2-5 | . | TRBV9 | . | TGTGCCAGCAGCGTAGACGGGGGTCCCTTCAGGGACCAGTACTTC | CASSVDGGPFRDQYF
TRBJ2-2 | . | TRBV5-1 | TRBD1 | TGCGCCTCATGGATCGGACAGGGGTACACCGGGGAGCTGTTTTTT | CASWIGQGYTGELFF
TRBJ2-1 | . | TRBV27 | . | TGTGCCAGCAGTTGGTCGGGTCCCTACAATGAGCAGTTCTTC | CASSWSGPYNEQFF
TRBJ2-3 | . | TRBV7-6 | TRBD2 | TGTGCCAGCAGGCGACTAGCGGAGACTAGCACAGATACGCAGTATTTT | CASRRLAETSTDTQYF
TRBJ2-7 | . | TRBV21-1 | . | TGTGCCAGCAGCGGGACTAGCAACTACGAGCAGTACTTC | CASSGTSNYEQYF
TRBJ2-1 | . | TRBV11-1 | TRBD2 | TGTGCCAGCAGCTGGGATAGCGGGAGCTCCTACAATGAGCAGTTCTTC | CASSWDSGSSYNEQFF
TRBJ2-1 | . | TRBV27 | . | TGTGCCAGCAGTCGCACGGGACTTAGGGGCGATGAGCAGTTCTTC | CASSRTGLRGDEQFF
TRBJ2-1 | . | TRBV6-5 | TRBD1 | TGTGCCAGCAGTTACGCAGGGGGCTCCTACAATGAGCAGTTCTTC | CASSYAGGSYNEQFF
TRBJ1-1 | few | TRBV6-6 | . | TGTGCCAGCAGCCTCAGGATGACTGAAGCTTTCTTT | CASSLRMTEAFF
TRBJ2-7 | . | TRBV5-6 | TRBD2 | TGTGCCAGCAGCTCGGCGGGGGGCACCTACGAGCAGTACTTC | CASSSAGGTYEQYF
TRBJ2-2 | medium-sized | TRBV7-2 | TRBD1 | TGTGCCAGCAGTCGAGGACAGGGGAGGTCCGGGGAGCTGTTTTTT | CASSRGQGRSGELFF
TRBJ2-7 | . | TRBV5-5 | . | TGTGCCAGCAGCATTGTTGGGGGGGCGGGGGAGCAGTACTTC | CASSIVGGAGEQYF
TRBJ2-3 | few | TRBV6-4 | TRBD2 | TGTGCCAGCAGTGACTCAGCTAGCGGGGGGGGCGCAGATACGCAGTATTTT | CASSDSASGGGADTQYF
TRBJ2-1 | . | TRBV9 | TRBD2 | TGTGCCAGCAGCTCCGACCCGACTAGCGGACTTTACAATGAGCAGTTCTTC | CASSSDPTSGLYNEQFF
TRBJ2-5 | . | TRBV5-4 | TRBD2 | TGTGCCAGCAGCTTGGGGCAGGGGACTAGCGGGGTAAAGACCCAGTACTTC | CASSLGQGTSGVKTQYF
TRBJ1-4 | . | TRBV11-1 | TRBD1 | TGTGCCAGCGGAGGACAGGGTAATGAAAAACTGTTTTTT | CASGGQGNEKLFF
TRBJ2-4 | . | TRBV19 | TRBD2 | TGTGCCAGTAGTATAGGACTAGCGGGGGGGCCGGCCAAAAACATTCAGTACTTC | CASSIGLAGGPAKNIQYF
TRBJ2-2 | . | TRBV11-3 | . | TGTGCCAGCAGCTCCAGGGTTCAGGGTTCCGGGGAGCTGTTTTTT | CASSSRVQGSGELFF
TRBJ2-7 | . | TRBV5-8 | TRBD1 | TGTGCCAGCAGCCCCGGGACAGTCTACGAGCAGTACTTC | CASSPGTVYEQYF
TRBJ2-5 | . | TRBV4-1 | . | TGCGCCAGCAGCCGAGGGGGGGACCCACGCCTACAAGAGACCCAGTACTTC | CASSRGGDPRLQETQYF
TRBJ2-7 | . | TRBV5-8 | . | TGTGCCAGCAGCCAAGAGGGGGGGGAAGGCTACGAGCAGTACTTC | CASSQEGGEGYEQYF
TRBJ1-3 | . | TRBV23-1 | . | TGCGCCAGTCAGGGGAGTTCTGGGAGTTCTGGAAACACCATATATTTT | CASQGSSGSSGNTIYF
TRBJ1-4 | . | TRBV4-1 | . | TGCGCCAGCAGCCAAGGTGACAGCCATGAAAAACTGTTTTTT | CASSQGDSHEKLFF
TRBJ2-3 | . | TRBV6-5 | . | TGTGCCAGCAGTGGAACCGGACAGCAGTATTTT | CASSGTGQQYF
TRBJ2-6 | . | TRBV7-9 | TRBD1 | TGTGCCAGCAGCAACGTCCGGGACAGCCCCTCTGGGGCCAACGTCCTGACTTTC | CASSNVRDSPSGANVLTF
TRBJ2-3 | . | TRBV4-3 | TRBD2 | TGCGCCAGCAGCCGCCAACTAGCGGGAGGGTCAGATACGCAGTATTTT | CASSRQLAGGSDTQYF
TRBJ1-6 | . | TRBV4-3 | . | TGCGCCAGCAGCCAAGAGGGGGGGGTGTTTAATTCACCCCTCCACTTT | CASSQEGGVFNSPLHF
TRBJ2-1 | few | TRBV4-3 | . | TGCGCCAGCAGCCAAGCTGGACATGATGAGCAGTTCTTC | CASSQAGHDEQFF
TRBJ2-3 | . | TRBV7-6 | . | TGTGCCAGCAGCTTGTCCGGAGGGGTAGATACGCAGTATTTT | CASSLSGGVDTQYF
TRBJ2-7 | . | TRBV4-1 | . | TGCGCCAGCAGCCAAGGGGGACGGGGGAGTTACGAGCAGTACTTC | CASSQGGRGSYEQYF
TRBJ1-1 | . | TRBV6-5 | . | TGTGCCAGCAGTTACTCGGCGGCAGGGATTGAAGCTTTCTTT | CASSYSAAGIEAFF
TRBJ2-6 | . | TRBV4-3 | TRBD2 | TGCGCCAGCAGCCCCTACGGGGGAGGGGCGAGCTCTGGGGCCAACGTCCTGACTTTC | CASSPYGGGASSGANVLTF
TRBJ2-3 | . | TRBV6-5 | . | TGTGCCAGCAAGGCTCTAGTCACAGATACGCAGTATTTT | CASKALVTDTQYF
TRBJ2-7 | . | TRBV6-6 | . | TGTGCCAGCAGCCGCACGTCAACCCTACTCTACGAGCAGTACTTC | CASSRTSTLLYEQYF